The 15 T cell receptor beta chains in this list originate from one sample, sequenced in a study of blood T cell repertoires in COVID-19. The method was immunoSEQ multiplex PCR; TCRdb's version includes in-frame clones alone and lacks a portion of them. This sample has roughly 200,000 clones; around 86% occur once, and the top ten carry around 3.5%. Sequencing was performed on PBMCs or T cells enriched from blood (not recorded which). These receptors were taken from a woman in her thirties or forties with acute COVID-19.

J is TRBJ2-3 and V is TRBV4-3; tentative D call: TRBD1 (6 bases). The CDR3 covers 14 residues. Germline CDR1 reads LGHNA; CDR2 reads YSLEER. Trimming stripped 1 base from V and 5 bases from J, with 10 bases between. DNA for the CDR3: TGCGCCAGCAGCCAAGGACAGGCCAAAGATACGCAGTATTTT. Amino acid sequence: CASSQGQAKDTQYF.

This chain links TRBV27 with TRBJ1-1, with D possibly TRBD1 on 5 matching bases. The V end was cut by 6 bases, the J end by 3 bases, with 11 bases between. This CDR3 has 13 amino acids. The germline gives CDR1 MNHEY, CDR2 SMNVEV (reference sequence). The CDR3 region has the DNA TGTGCCAGCAGCCTCCGGGGGGACACTGAAGCTTTCTTT. Amino acid sequence: CASSLRGDTEAFF.

This clone was found once. The rearrangement joins TRBV19 to TRBJ2-2; TRBD1 is a possible D gene (6 bases). CDR1 and CDR2 (germline): LNHDA, SQIVND (reference sequence). Trimming stripped 6 bases from V and 5 bases from J, with 13 bases between. CDR3 size: 14 residues. The CDR3 loop is CASRSRGWTGELFF. CDR3 in DNA: TGTGCCAGTAGGTCCAGGGGCTGGACCGGGGAGCTGTTTTTT.

The DNA of the CDR3 is TGTGCCAGCAGCCGTAATAGCGGGGGCCTCGACAATGAGCAGTTCTTC. Encoded protein: CASSRNSGGLDNEQFF. This chain uses TRBV7-3 with TRBJ2-1, with TRBD2 identical over 9 bases. CDR1 is SGHTA and CDR2 is FQGTGA in the germline V gene. Trimming took 5 bases from V and 5 from J; bases not matched to a gene: 10. The CDR3 runs 16 residues.

This clone has just one count. This sample includes further DNA sequences coding for the same CDR3. The V and J genes are TRBV5-1 and TRBJ2-3; D may be TRBD1 (6 bases). This CDR3 has 15 amino acids. V gave up 2 bases and J gave up 2 bases, with 12 bases separating them. Germline V gene sequence: CDR1 SGHRS, CDR2 YFSETQ. The CDR3 DNA follows: TGCGCCAGCAGCTTAAGAGGGACACTCACAGATACGCAGTATTTT. Translating gives CASSLRGTLTDTQYF.

In DNA form, the CDR3 reads TGTGCCAGCAGGGGTGTGGAGGGCTACACCTTC. As protein: CASRGVEGYTF. V and J are TRBV11-2 and TRBJ1-2; D remains ambiguous. Per the germline V gene, CDR1 is SGHAT and CDR2 is FQNNGV. There are 11 residues in the CDR3. The V end lost 6 bases, the J end lost 8 bases, and 10 bases lay between the germline ends.

The chain couples TRBV7-3 to TRBJ1-1, with D unresolved. V was trimmed by 5 bases and J by 4 bases, leaving 17 bases between them. CDR1 and CDR2 (germline): SGHTA, FQGTGA. The CDR3 has 15 residues. The DNA for the CDR3 is TGTGCCAGCAGCCATGTGGGAGGAATGGGCACTGAAGCTTTCTTT. Translation gives CASSHVGGMGTEAFF.

This sequence joins TRBV7-9 and TRBJ2-2; D is possibly TRBD2 (6 bases). The CDR3 spans 16 residues. Trimming stripped 1 base from V and 1 base from J, with 10 bases between. The germline CDR1 and CDR2 sequences are SEHNR and FQNEAQ (reference sequence). CDR3 bases: TGTGCCAGCAGCTTAGGGTGGGACTTGAACACCGGGGAGCTGTTTTTT. Its translation is CASSLGWDLNTGELFF.

The rearrangement joins TRBV5-1 to TRBJ1-2, with D perhaps TRBD1 (6 bases). Trimming took 0 bases from V and 6 from J, leaving 6 bases between them. The CDR3 sequence is 12 residues long. Germline V lookup: CDR1 SGHRS, CDR2 YFSETQ. CDR3: CASSLAGDGYTF. CDR3 nucleotides: TGCGCCAGCAGCTTGGCAGGGGATGGCTACACCTTC.

The chain joins TRBV12-3 or TRBV12-4 to TRBJ2-5, with D possibly being TRBD2 (5 bases). Trimming took 5 bases from V and 2 from J, leaving 9 bases between them. This CDR3 spans 13 amino acids. The CDR3 sequence is CASSPGMQETQYF. CDR3 sequence (DNA): TGTGCCAGCAGTCCCGGGATGCAAGAGACCCAGTACTTC.

This clone was seen just once. The chain has TRBV5-6 and TRBJ1-1; 7 nucleotides line up with TRBD1. Trimming removed 2 bases from V and 6 bases from J; junction bases left unmatched: 10. The CDR3 is made up of 15 amino acids. From germline, CDR1 is SGHDT and CDR2 YYEEEE. The CDR3 DNA reads TGTGCCAGCAGCTTTCGACAGGGCCCGTCAGCTGAAGCTTTCTTT. This translates into CASSFRQGPSAEAFF.

The V and J genes are TRBV12-3 or TRBV12-4 and TRBJ1-5; unclear D gene. V lost 3 bases, J lost 8 bases, and 8 bases lay in between. This CDR3 region has 12 residues. CDR3 sequence (DNA): TGTGCCAGCAGTTTGTTACCTAAGCCCCAGCATTTT. This gives the protein CASSLLPKPQHF.

The chain couples TRBV20-1 to TRBJ1-1, with D unclear. Trimming pared 5 bases from V and 11 bases from J, leaving 15 bases between. Germline CDR1 reads DFQATT; CDR2 reads SNEGSKA (reference sequence). This CDR3 region has 11 residues. The CDR3 protein is CSAPQTGGAFF. The DNA for the CDR3 is TGCAGTGCTCCCCAGACGGGTGGGGCTTTCTTT.

The J gene is TRBJ1-2, the V gene TRBV5-4; 7 nucleotides align to TRBD1. Germline V lookup: CDR1 SGHNT, CDR2 YYREEE (reference sequence). Trimming at V came to 3 bases and at J to 4 bases, leaving 3 bases not matched to a gene. The length of the CDR3 is 13 residues. The CDR3 spells CASSSTGIYGYTF. CDR3 sequence (DNA): TGTGCCAGCAGCTCGACAGGGATCTATGGCTACACCTTC.

This clone was observed once. This chain connects TRBV3-1 (or the pseudogene TRBV3-2) to TRBJ1-2, with D hard to call. Trimming removed 10 bases at V and 3 bases at J, with 12 bases between. CDR3 length equals 12 residues. In germline, CDR1 is LGHDT, CDR2 YNNKEL (reference sequence). DNA of the CDR3: TGTGCCACCCGAGCCGTTGACTATGGCTACACCTTC. Its protein is CATRAVDYGYTF.